This T cell receptor beta chain was identified in a study of radiotherapy plus CTLA-4 blockade in lung cancer. Notes on the study in general: It was early blood T cell clone dynamics, with interferon-beta, that reportedly best predicted response.

In this sample, this clone turned up once. Its antigen is not known. The assay was immunoSEQ multiplex PCR, and TCRdb's table has in-frame clones only and misses some. The table has some 64,000 clones, around 69% seen once. Germline V gene data show CDR1 as LGHNA and CDR2 as YNFKEQ. CDR3 length equals 15 residues. V was clipped by 3 bases and J by 5 bases; unmatched bases: 7. Sequences were derived from peripheral blood, sampled from a patient treated with radiotherapy plus ipilimumab. The V call is TRBV4-2, the J call TRBJ1-1; 9 bases align to TRBD1. This receptor was identified in a human donor with non-small cell lung cancer whose response to radiotherapy plus ipilimumab could not be evaluated. Some clones in this sample may be carry-over from other donors' samples. The CDR3 DNA sequence: TGTGCCAGCAGCCACCCGACAGGGGGTCGGACTGAAGCTTTCTTT. Protein product: CASSHPTGGRTEAFF.